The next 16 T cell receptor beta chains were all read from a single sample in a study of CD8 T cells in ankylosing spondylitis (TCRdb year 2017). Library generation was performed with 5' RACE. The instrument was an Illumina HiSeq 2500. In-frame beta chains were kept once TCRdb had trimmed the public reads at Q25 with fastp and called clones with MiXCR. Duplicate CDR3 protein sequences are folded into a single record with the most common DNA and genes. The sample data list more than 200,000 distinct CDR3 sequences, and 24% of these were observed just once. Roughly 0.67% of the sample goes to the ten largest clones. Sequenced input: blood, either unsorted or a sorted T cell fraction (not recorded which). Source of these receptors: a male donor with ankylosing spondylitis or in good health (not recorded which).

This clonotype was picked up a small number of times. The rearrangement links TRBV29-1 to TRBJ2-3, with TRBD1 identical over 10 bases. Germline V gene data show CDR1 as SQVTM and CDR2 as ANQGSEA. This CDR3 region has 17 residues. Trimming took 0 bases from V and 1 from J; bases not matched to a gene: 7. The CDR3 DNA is TGCAGCGTTGAAGAATTCCGGGACAGGGGTCGCACAGATACGCAGTATTTT. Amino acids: CSVEEFRDRGRTDTQYF.

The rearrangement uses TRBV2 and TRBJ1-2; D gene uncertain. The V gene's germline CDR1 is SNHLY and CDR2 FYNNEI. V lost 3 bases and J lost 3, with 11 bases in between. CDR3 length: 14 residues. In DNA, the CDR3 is TGTGCCAGCAGTGACCGAGCCACCTACTATGGCTACACCTTC. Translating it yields CASSDRATYYGYTF. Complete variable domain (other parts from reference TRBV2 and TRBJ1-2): EPEVTQTPSHQVTQMGQEVILRCVPISNHLYFYWYRQILGQKVEFLVSFYNNEISEKSEIFDDQFSVERPDGSNFTLKIRSTKLEDSAMYFCASSDRATYYGYTFGSGTRLTVV.

The CDR3 spells CSARYSNTEAFF. Written as DNA, the CDR3 is TGCAGTGCTAGATACTCGAACACTGAAGCTTTCTTT. The chain uses TRBV20-1 and TRBJ1-1; D not resolved. This CDR3 is built from 12 residues. Trimming left V 2 bases short and J 1 base short, with 5 bases between. The germline gives CDR1 DFQATT, CDR2 SNEGSKA (reference sequence).

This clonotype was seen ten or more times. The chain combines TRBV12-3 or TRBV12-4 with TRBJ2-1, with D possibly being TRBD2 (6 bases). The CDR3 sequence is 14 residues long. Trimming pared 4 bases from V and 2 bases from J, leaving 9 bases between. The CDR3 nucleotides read TGTGCCAGCAGTTGGGACTCTCCCTACAATGAGCAGTTCTTC. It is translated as CASSWDSPYNEQFF.

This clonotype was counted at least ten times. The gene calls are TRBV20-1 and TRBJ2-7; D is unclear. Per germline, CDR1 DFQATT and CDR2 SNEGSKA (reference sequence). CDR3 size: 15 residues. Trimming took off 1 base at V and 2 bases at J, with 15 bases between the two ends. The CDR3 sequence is CSARGDPRQTYEQYF. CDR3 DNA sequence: TGCAGTGCTAGAGGTGACCCGCGTCAAACCTACGAGCAGTACTTC.

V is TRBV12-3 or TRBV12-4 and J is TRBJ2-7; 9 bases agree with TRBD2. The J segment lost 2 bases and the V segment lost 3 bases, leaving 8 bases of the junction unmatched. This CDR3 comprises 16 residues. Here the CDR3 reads CASSLSVAGAPYEQYF. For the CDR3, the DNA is TGTGCCAGCAGTTTGAGTGTAGCGGGGGCCCCCTACGAGCAGTACTTC.

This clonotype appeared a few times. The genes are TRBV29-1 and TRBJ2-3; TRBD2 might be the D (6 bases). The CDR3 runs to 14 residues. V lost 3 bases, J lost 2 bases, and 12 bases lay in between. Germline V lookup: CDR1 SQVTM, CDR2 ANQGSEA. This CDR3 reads CSVESGGATDTQYF. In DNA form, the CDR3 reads TGCAGCGTTGAGTCGGGCGGGGCCACAGATACGCAGTATTTT.

The CDR3 sequence is CASSFRQRNTEAFF. The CDR3 nucleotides read TGTGCCAGCAGTTTCAGACAGAGGAACACTGAAGCTTTCTTT. The chain is built from TRBV12-3 or TRBV12-4 and TRBJ1-1, with D possibly being TRBD1 (5 bases). This CDR3 region has 14 residues. Trimming removed 3 bases from V and 1 base from J, with 9 bases in between.

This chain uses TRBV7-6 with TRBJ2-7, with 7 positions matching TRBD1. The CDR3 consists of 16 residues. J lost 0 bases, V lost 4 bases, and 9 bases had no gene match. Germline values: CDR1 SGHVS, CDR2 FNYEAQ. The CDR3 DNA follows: TGTGCCAGCAGCTCAAAACAGGGGTGGGGCTCCTACGAGCAGTACTTC. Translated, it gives CASSSKQGWGSYEQYF.

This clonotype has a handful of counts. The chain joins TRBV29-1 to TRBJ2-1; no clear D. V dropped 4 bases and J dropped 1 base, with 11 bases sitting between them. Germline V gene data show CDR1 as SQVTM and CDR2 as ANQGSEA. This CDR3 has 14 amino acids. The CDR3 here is CSVVRPVSYNEQFF. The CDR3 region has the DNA TGCAGCGTTGTTCGCCCGGTTTCCTACAATGAGCAGTTCTTC.

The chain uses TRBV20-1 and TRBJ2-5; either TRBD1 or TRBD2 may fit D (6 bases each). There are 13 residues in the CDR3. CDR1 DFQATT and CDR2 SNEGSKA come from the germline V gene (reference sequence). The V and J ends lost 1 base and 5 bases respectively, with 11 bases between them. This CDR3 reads CSARVGGGETQYF. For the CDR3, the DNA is TGCAGTGCTAGAGTGGGGGGCGGGGAGACCCAGTACTTC.

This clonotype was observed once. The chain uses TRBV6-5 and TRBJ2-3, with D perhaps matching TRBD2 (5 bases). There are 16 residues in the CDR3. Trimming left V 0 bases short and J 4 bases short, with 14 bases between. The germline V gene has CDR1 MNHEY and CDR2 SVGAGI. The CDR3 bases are TGTGCCAGCAGTTACTCGAACCCGGACTCCCCAGATACGCAGTATTTT. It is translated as CASSYSNPDSPDTQYF.

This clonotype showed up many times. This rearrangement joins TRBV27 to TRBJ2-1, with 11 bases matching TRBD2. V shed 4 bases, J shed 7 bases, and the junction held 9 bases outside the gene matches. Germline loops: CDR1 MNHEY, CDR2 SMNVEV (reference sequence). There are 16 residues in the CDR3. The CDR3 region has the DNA TGTGCCAGCAGTTCCCTCACTAGCGGGGGAGGTAATGAGCAGTTCTTC. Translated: CASSSLTSGGGNEQFF.

CDR3 sequence: CSAREGSWNIQYF. Here the CDR3 DNA reads TGCAGTGCTAGGGAGGGTAGCTGGAACATTCAGTACTTC. V gene TRBV20-1 combines with J gene TRBJ2-4, with TRBD2 as a possible D gene (6 bases). Per the germline V gene, CDR1 is DFQATT and CDR2 is SNEGSKA (reference sequence). The CDR3 covers 13 residues. V was shortened by 3 bases and J by 7 bases, with 13 bases between the two germline ends.

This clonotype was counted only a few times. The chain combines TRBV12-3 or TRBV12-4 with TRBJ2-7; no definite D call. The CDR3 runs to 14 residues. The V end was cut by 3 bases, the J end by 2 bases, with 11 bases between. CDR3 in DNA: TGTGCCAGCAGTTTTCGCGCAGGTGCCTACGAGCAGTACTTC. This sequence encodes CASSFRAGAYEQYF.

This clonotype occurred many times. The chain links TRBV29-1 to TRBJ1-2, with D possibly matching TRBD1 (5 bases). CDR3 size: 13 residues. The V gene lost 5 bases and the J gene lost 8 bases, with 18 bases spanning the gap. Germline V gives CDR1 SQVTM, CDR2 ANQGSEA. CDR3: CSVQEGARDGYTF. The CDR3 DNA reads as TGCAGCGTTCAGGAAGGGGCGAGAGACGGCTACACCTTC.